Below, 14 T cell receptor beta chains from the same sample are listed, as sequenced in a study of T cells in Graves' hyperthyroidism and ophthalmopathy. Amplified TCR beta CDR3 regions came from RNA transcripts. The primer set for the first-round RT-PCR of the TCR CDR3 was HTBI. One entry per CDR3 protein results from TCRdb running MiXCR on the multiplex PCR reads. This sample carries some 600,000 distinct CDR3 sequences, around 13% of them seen once, and the ten largest clones take 4.5% to 6%. What was sequenced was blood. Receptors originate from a woman between 25 and 40 years old with Graves' hyperthyroidism that later progressed to Graves' ophthalmopathy.

This clonotype was recorded at least ten times. This chain links TRBV3-1 with TRBJ1-1; D may be TRBD1 (5 bases). There are 12 residues in the CDR3. Trimming stripped 0 bases from V and 10 bases from J, with 9 bases between. From germline, CDR1 is LGHDT and CDR2 YNNKEL (reference sequence). CDR3 in amino acids: CASSQDMGVAFF. The CDR3 coding sequence is TGTGCCAGCAGCCAAGATATGGGGGTAGCTTTCTTT.

This clonotype was recorded at least ten times. The rearrangement links TRBV7-8 to TRBJ1-1, with 7 bases aligning to TRBD1. Germline values: CDR1 SGHVS, CDR2 FQNEAQ. The CDR3 has 15 residues. The junction had 11 bases not matched to a gene; V was cut back by 5 bases and J by 5 bases. CDR3 DNA: TGTGCCAGCAGCCTAGACAGGGTATCCAGAACTGAAGCTTTCTTT. Encoded protein: CASSLDRVSRTEAFF.

To note about this clonotype: A much bigger clone sits one base away, suggesting this may be a read error. The genes are TRBV4-3 and TRBJ2-3; D remains unclear. CDR3 length equals 16 residues. CDR1 and CDR2 (germline): LGHNA, YSLEER. Trimming shortened V by 5 bases and J by 0 bases, and 15 bases separated the two germline ends. The CDR3 spells CASSSTLDPSTDTQYF. Written as DNA, the CDR3 is TGCGCCAGCAGCTCCACCTTGGACCCAAGCACAGATACGCAGTATTTT.

This clonotype was detected a few times. The chain carries TRBV4-3 and TRBJ2-5; 10 bases agree with TRBD2. J lost 1 base, V lost 1 base, and 15 bases had no gene match. The CDR3 is 20 amino acids. CDR1 LGHNA and CDR2 YSLEER come from the germline V gene. CDR3 amino acids: CASSQGLGASGSGAQETQYF. DNA of the CDR3: TGCGCCAGCAGCCAAGGCCTGGGGGCTAGCGGGAGTGGGGCCCAAGAGACCCAGTACTTC.

This clonotype was seen repeatedly, ten times or more. The rearrangement links TRBV10-3 to TRBJ2-2; D may be TRBD2 (6 bases). Germline loops: CDR1 ENHRY, CDR2 SYGVKD. The CDR3 covers 13 residues. The V gene lost 8 bases and the J gene lost 5 bases, with 12 bases spanning the gap. The CDR3 coding sequence is TGTGCCATCGGGGGGACCGCGACCGGGGAGCTGTTTTTT. Protein sequence: CAIGGTATGELFF.

The V and J genes are TRBV27 and TRBJ2-7; the D gene is possibly TRBD2 (6 bases). This CDR3 has 14 amino acids. Germline V gives CDR1 MNHEY, CDR2 SMNVEV (reference sequence). V dropped 3 bases and J dropped 1 base, with 10 bases sitting between them. The CDR3 DNA reads as TGTGCCAGCAGTTTGTCGGGAGCTTCCTACGAGCAGTACTTC. Protein sequence: CASSLSGASYEQYF.

With respect to this clonotype: This may be a read error: a much more frequent sequence differs by one nucleotide. The chain recombines TRBV30 with TRBJ2-1; 8 bases are shared with TRBD2. With 2 bases clipped from V and 4 bases from J, the junction kept 10 bases outside the gene matches. The germline CDR1 and CDR2 sequences are GTSNPN and SVGIG (reference sequence). This CDR3 has 16 amino acids. Written as DNA, the CDR3 is TGTGCCTGGAGTCCGGTTTCGGCTAGCGGGTACAATGAGCAGTTCTTC. Residues: CAWSPVSASGYNEQFF.

This clonotype was seen repeatedly, ten times or more. The chain has TRBV15 and TRBJ2-3; unclear D gene. The CDR3 totals 13 residues. Germline-derived CDR1 and CDR2 are LNHNV and YYDKDF (reference sequence). With 8 bases removed from V and 2 bases from J, the gap between germline ends came to 11 bases. This CDR3 is CATGQYATDTQYF. DNA of the CDR3: TGTGCCACCGGGCAGTACGCCACAGATACGCAGTATTTT.

The genes are TRBV5-1 and TRBJ2-2; 13 nucleotides line up with TRBD2. Germline CDR1 and CDR2: SGHRS and YFSETQ. CDR3 size: 16 residues. V gave up 4 bases and J gave up 7 bases; unmatched junction bases: 7. The CDR3 nucleotides are TGCGCCAGCAGCCCCAGGACTAGCGGGAGTGGCGGGGAGCTGTTTTTT. Encoded protein: CASSPRTSGSGGELFF.

This chain joins TRBV7-3 and TRBJ2-3; 7 bases are a match to TRBD1. V was clipped by 5 bases and J by 4 bases; unmatched bases: 9. This CDR3 has 15 amino acids. Germline loops: CDR1 SGHTA, CDR2 FQGTGA. The CDR3: CASSKGATAADTQYF. In DNA, the CDR3 is TGTGCCAGCAGCAAGGGGGCAACTGCGGCAGATACGCAGTATTTT.

This clonotype was counted ten times or more. The chain uses TRBV6-2 or TRBV6-3 and TRBJ2-3, with D possibly being TRBD2 (6 bases). CDR1 and CDR2 from the germline V gene are MNHEY and SVGEGT. This CDR3 has 19 residues. Trimming took off 7 bases at V and 7 bases at J, with 33 bases between the two ends. As DNA, the CDR3 is TGTGCCAGCACCCCTAAAACCGGTGATCTGGCGGGATTGAGAAATACGCAGTATTTT. Encoded protein: CASTPKTGDLAGLRNTQYF.

As for this clonotype: Just one base apart from a much larger clone, this may be a read error. The chain recombines TRBV5-1 with TRBJ2-1; D perhaps matches TRBD2 (6 bases). CDR1 SGHRS and CDR2 YFSETQ come from the germline V gene. This CDR3 has 16 residues. CDR3 region: CASSRSGSGSYNKQFF. For the CDR3, the DNA is TGCGCCAGCAGCCGGAGCGGGTCGGGGTCCTACAATAAGCAGTTCTTC.

This clonotype has at least ten counts. V is TRBV28 and J is TRBJ2-7; TRBD1 is a possible D gene (6 bases). This CDR3 contains 13 residues. V gave up 6 bases and J gave up 7 bases, with 16 bases separating them. Germline assignment: CDR1 MDHEN and CDR2 SYDVKM. The CDR3 here is CASSERTAEEQYF. In DNA, the CDR3 is TGTGCCAGCAGCGAAAGGACAGCGGAGGAGCAGTACTTC.

The rearrangement uses TRBV19 and TRBJ1-3; D not resolved. This CDR3 has 16 amino acids. V shed 3 bases and J shed 0 bases, with 12 bases lying between them. CDR1 is LNHDA, CDR2 SQIVND, per germline (reference sequence). CDR3 sequence: CASSIGQPSSGNTIYF. The CDR3 DNA sequence: TGTGCCAGTAGTATTGGGCAACCAAGCTCTGGAAACACCATATATTTT.